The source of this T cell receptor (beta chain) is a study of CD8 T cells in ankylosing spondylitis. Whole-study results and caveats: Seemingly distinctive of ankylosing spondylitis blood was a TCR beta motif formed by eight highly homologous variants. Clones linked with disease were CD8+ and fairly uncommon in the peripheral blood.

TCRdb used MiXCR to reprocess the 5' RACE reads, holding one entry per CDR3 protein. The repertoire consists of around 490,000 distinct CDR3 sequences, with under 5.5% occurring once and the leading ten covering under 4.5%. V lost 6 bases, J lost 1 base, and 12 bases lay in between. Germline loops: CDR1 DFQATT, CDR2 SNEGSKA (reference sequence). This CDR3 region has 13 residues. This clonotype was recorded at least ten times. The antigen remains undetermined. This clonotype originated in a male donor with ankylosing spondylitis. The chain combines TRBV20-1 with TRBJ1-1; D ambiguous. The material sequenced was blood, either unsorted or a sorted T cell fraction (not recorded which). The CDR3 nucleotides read TGCAGTGCAAAGAAAAACCCGAACACTGAAGCTTTCTTT. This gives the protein CSAKKNPNTEAFF.